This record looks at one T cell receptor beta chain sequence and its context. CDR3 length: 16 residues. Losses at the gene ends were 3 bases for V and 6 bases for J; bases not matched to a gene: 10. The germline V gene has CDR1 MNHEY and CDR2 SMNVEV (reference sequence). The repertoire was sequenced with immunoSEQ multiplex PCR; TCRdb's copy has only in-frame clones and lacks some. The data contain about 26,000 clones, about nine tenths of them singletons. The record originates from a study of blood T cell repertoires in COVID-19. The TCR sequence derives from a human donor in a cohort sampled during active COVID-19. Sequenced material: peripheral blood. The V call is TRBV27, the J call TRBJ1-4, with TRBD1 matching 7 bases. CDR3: CASSLGWRQGYEKLFF. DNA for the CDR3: TGTGCCAGCAGTTTGGGTTGGAGACAGGGCTATGAAAAACTGTTTTTT. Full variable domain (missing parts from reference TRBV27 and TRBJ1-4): EAQVTQNPRYLITVTGKKLTVTCSQNMNHEYMSWYRQDPGLGLRQIYYSMNVEVTDKGDVPEGYKVSRKEKRNFPLILESPSPNQTSLYFCASSLGWRQGYEKLFFGSGTQLSVL.